A single sample is the source of the 12 T cell receptor beta chains below, sequenced in a study of blood T cell repertoires in COVID-19. The repertoire was sequenced with immunoSEQ multiplex PCR; TCRdb's copy has only in-frame clones and lacks some. The sample holds roughly 35,000 clones; about 94% are singletons and the top ten take under 6.5%. Specimen: peripheral blood. Receptors were obtained from a human donor in a cohort sampled during active COVID-19.

This chain joins TRBV24-1 and TRBJ2-3, with D perhaps TRBD1 (5 bases). V was cut by 3 bases and J by 5 bases, with 14 bases left in between. The CDR3 is made up of 15 amino acids. Per germline, CDR1 KGHDR and CDR2 SFDVKD. CDR3 DNA sequence: TGTGCCACCAGTGATCCTGGACAAGCCGGAGATACGCAGTATTTT. Residues: CATSDPGQAGDTQYF.

The chain has TRBV9 and TRBJ2-1; 7 nucleotides align to TRBD1. Germline V gene lookup returns CDR1 SGDLS and CDR2 YYNGEE. CDR3 length: 15 amino acids. The J segment lost 4 bases and the V segment lost 0 bases, leaving 4 bases of the junction unmatched. CDR3 protein: CASSVVGTVYNEQFF. In DNA form, the CDR3 reads TGTGCCAGCAGCGTAGTCGGGACAGTATACAATGAGCAGTTCTTC.

This clone was recorded only once. The gene calls are TRBV5-8 and TRBJ1-5; the match to TRBD1 covers 9 bases. After removal of 0 bases from V and 0 bases from J, the junction contained 13 bases not matched to a gene. The CDR3 extends over 20 amino acids. Looked up from germline, CDR1 is SGHTS and CDR2 is YDEGEE. The DNA of the CDR3 is TGTGCCAGCAGCTTGGGGACAGGGGCCCGAAACTACTATAGCAATCAGCCCCAGCATTTT. Amino acids: CASSLGTGARNYYSNQPQHF.

This clone came up a few times. The rearrangement uses TRBV6-5 and TRBJ1-1; D possibly corresponds to TRBD1 (6 bases). The CDR3 consists of 14 residues. Trimming stripped 5 bases from V and 5 bases from J, with 15 bases between. Germline CDR1 is MNHEY and CDR2 is SVGAGI. This CDR3 is CASSRQVWGTEAFF. In DNA form, the CDR3 reads TGTGCCAGCAGTAGACAGGTCTGGGGAACTGAAGCTTTCTTT.

This sequence joins TRBV7-3 and TRBJ2-1; maybe TRBD2 (5 bases). Germline loops: CDR1 SGHTA, CDR2 FQGTGA. This CDR3 spans 14 amino acids. Trimming left V 3 bases short and J 7 bases short, with 13 bases between. CDR3 sequence: CASSLSGLGNEQFF. The CDR3 bases are TGTGCCAGCAGCTTGAGCGGCCTAGGGAATGAGCAGTTCTTC.

This clone is a singleton in its sample. The CDR3 sequence: CATSRENRFYEQYF. For the CDR3, the DNA is TGTGCCACCAGCAGAGAAAACAGGTTCTACGAGCAGTACTTC. The chain has TRBV15 and TRBJ2-7; tentative D call: TRBD1 (5 bases). CDR1 is LNHNV, CDR2 YYDKDF, per germline (reference sequence). The CDR3 length is 14 residues. The germline V and J ends were trimmed by 0 bases and 3 bases, with 9 bases remaining between them.

The chain employs TRBV2 and TRBJ2-2; D perhaps matches TRBD1 (6 bases). The germline gives CDR1 SNHLY, CDR2 FYNNEI. The CDR3 contains 13 residues. Trimming left V 10 bases short and J 6 bases short, with 15 bases between. The CDR3 reads CATLGGRAGELFF. The CDR3 bases are TGTGCCACCCTTGGGGGCAGAGCCGGGGAGCTGTTTTTT.

This clone was seen only once. The chain uses TRBV7-3 and TRBJ2-1; 12 bases map to TRBD2. CDR1 and CDR2 (germline): SGHTA, FQGTGA. V was pared by 4 bases and J by 3 bases, with 1 base of the junction left unmatched. This CDR3 has 15 amino acids. CDR3 in amino acids: CASSSTSGGYNEQFF. The DNA of the CDR3 is TGTGCCAGCAGCTCGACTAGCGGGGGCTACAATGAGCAGTTCTTC.

The rearrangement joins TRBV28 to TRBJ1-5, with a tentative D call TRBD1 (5 bases). V was clipped by 2 bases and J by 4 bases, with 18 bases between them. Germline CDR1 and CDR2: MDHEN and SYDVKM. The CDR3 sequence is 17 residues long. CDR3 DNA: TGTGCCAGCAGTTTAGGCCGCAGGCGGGGGGATAATCAGCCCCAGCATTTT. Amino acids: CASSLGRRRGDNQPQHF.

This chain links TRBV5-1 with TRBJ1-2, with a tentative D call TRBD1 (5 bases). CDR3 length: 15 residues. The germline gives CDR1 SGHRS, CDR2 YFSETQ. V lost 0 bases to trimming and J lost 8 bases, with 17 bases between them. CDR3 residues: CASSLEGREGWGYTF. The CDR3 bases are TGCGCCAGCAGCTTGGAAGGCAGGGAAGGGTGGGGCTACACCTTC.

The V gene is TRBV4-1, the J gene TRBJ1-3, with D possibly being TRBD1 (6 bases). The CDR3 runs 16 residues. Germline V gene data show CDR1 as MGHRA and CDR2 as YSYEKL. V dropped 3 bases and J dropped 0 bases, with 12 bases sitting between them. The CDR3 DNA is TGCGCCAGCAGCCATAATACAGGGAGCTCTGGAAACACCATATATTTT. Translation: CASSHNTGSSGNTIYF.

V gene TRBV5-1 combines with J gene TRBJ2-7, with a weak D call TRBD2 (5 bases). V lost 2 bases, J lost 0 bases, and 9 bases lay in between. The germline V gene has CDR1 SGHRS and CDR2 YFSETQ. The CDR3 is made up of 14 amino acids. The CDR3 is CASSFYRDSYEQYF. CDR3 nucleotides: TGCGCCAGCAGCTTTTATCGGGACTCCTACGAGCAGTACTTC. Variable domain in full (rest from reference TRBV5-1 and TRBJ2-7): KAGVTQTPRYLIKTRGQQVTLSCSPISGHRSVSWYQQTPGQGLQFLFEYFSETQRNKGNFPGRFSGRQFSNSRSEMNVSTLELGDSALYLCASSFYRDSYEQYFGPGTRLTVT.